This T cell receptor beta chain stems from a study of beta chain features in type 1 diabetes. Study-wide results and limits: Shortening that was moderate but significant affected the TCRB CDR3s of Type 1 diabetes patients in all four CD4+ subsets.

Reverse transcription of all isolated RNA meant that expressed TCRB transcripts were sequenced. Repertoires were generated with immunoSEQ multiplex PCR, while TCRdb's copy carries only in-frame clones and drops some. The table shows roughly 340,000 clones, with over 10% occurring only once. Trimming took 6 bases from V and 8 from J; bases not matched to a gene: 11. Germline V gives CDR1 SGHTA, CDR2 FQGNSA. This CDR3 has 15 residues. This clone was found a few times. Its antigen is still unknown. Sequences were obtained from naive CD4+ T cells from blood. The source of this sequence is a woman between 18 and 30 years old with type 1 diabetes. The chain couples TRBV7-2 to TRBJ2-3, with 10 bases fitting TRBD2. The CDR3 nucleotides are TGTGCCAGCAGGGATCGTCGCAGCGGGGGGGGTACGCAGTATTTT. Its protein product is CASRDRRSGGGTQYF.